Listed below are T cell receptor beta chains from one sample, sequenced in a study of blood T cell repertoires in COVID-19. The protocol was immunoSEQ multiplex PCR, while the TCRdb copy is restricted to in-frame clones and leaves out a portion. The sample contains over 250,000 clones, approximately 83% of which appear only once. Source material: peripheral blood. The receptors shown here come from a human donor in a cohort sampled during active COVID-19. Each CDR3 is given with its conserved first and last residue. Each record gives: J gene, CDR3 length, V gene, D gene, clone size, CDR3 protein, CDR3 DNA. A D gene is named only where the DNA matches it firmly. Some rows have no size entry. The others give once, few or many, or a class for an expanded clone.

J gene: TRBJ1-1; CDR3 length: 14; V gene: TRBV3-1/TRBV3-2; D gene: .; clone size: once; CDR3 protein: CASSPRQANTEAFF; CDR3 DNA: TGTGCCAGCAGCCCGCGACAGGCTAACACTGAAGCTTTCTTT
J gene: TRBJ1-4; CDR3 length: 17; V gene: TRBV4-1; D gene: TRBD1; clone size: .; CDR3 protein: CASSQEPTRGRNEKLFF; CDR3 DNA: TGCGCCAGCAGCCAAGAACCTACCAGGGGGCGGAATGAAAAACTGTTTTTT
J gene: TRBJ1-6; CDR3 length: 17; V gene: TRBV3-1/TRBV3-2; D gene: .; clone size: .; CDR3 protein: CASSQPHRGGRNSPLHF; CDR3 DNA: TGTGCCAGCAGCCAACCCCATCGAGGGGGTCGGAATTCACCCCTCCACTTT
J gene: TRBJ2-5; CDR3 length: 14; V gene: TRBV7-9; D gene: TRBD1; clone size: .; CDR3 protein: CASSLRTGVETQYF; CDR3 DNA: TGTGCCAGCAGCTTAAGGACAGGGGTGGAGACCCAGTACTTC
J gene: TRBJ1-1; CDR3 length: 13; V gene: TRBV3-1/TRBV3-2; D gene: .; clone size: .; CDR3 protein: CASSQAGVTEAFF; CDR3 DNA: TGTGCCAGCAGCCAAGCAGGGGTCACTGAAGCTTTCTTT
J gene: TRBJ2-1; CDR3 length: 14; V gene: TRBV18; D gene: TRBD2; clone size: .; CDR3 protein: CASSPLAGEGEQFF; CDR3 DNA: TGTGCCAGCTCACCTCTAGCGGGAGAGGGTGAGCAGTTCTTC
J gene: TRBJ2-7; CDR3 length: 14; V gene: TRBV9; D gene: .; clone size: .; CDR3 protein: CASSVSYRTYEQYF; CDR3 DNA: TGTGCCAGCAGCGTATCCTACCGAACCTACGAGCAGTACTTC
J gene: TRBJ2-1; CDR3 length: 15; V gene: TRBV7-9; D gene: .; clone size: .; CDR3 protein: CASSLGAKDSNEQFF; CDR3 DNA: TGTGCCAGCAGCTTAGGAGCTAAGGACAGCAATGAGCAGTTCTTC
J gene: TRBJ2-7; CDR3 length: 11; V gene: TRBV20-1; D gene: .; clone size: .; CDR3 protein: CSAYRDSLLYF; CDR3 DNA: TGCAGTGCTTATCGGGACTCACTTCTATACTTC
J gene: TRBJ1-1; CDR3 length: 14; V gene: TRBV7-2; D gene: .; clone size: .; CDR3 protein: CASSLGPVNTEAFF; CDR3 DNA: TGTGCCAGCAGCTTAGGCCCGGTCAACACTGAAGCTTTCTTT
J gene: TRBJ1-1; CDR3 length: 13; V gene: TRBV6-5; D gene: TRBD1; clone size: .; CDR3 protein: CASQQGASTEAFF; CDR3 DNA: TGTGCCAGTCAACAGGGGGCGAGCACTGAAGCTTTCTTT